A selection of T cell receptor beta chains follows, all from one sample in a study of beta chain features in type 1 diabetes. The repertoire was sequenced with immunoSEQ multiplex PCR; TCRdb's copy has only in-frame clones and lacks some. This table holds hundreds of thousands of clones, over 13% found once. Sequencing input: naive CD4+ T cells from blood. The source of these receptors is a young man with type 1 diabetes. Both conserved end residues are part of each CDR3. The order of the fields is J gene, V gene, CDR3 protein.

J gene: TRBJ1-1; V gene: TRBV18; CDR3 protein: CASSRENTEAFF
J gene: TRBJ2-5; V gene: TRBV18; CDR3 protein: CASSPTGPPETQYF
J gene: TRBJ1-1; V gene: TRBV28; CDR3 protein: CASSSTLNTEAFF
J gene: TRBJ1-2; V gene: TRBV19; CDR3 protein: CASSVPRTGNGYTF
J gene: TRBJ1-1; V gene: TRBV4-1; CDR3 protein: CASSRAQMLMNTEAFF
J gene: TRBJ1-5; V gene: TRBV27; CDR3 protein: CASSIQGKPQHF
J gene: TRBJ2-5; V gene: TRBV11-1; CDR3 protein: CASSLDLQDRETQYF
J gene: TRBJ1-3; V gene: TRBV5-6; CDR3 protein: CASSLRGTGNTIYF
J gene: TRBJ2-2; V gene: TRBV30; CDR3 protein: CAWTDRGGRELFF
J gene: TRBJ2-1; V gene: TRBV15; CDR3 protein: CATSPQGGSSYNEQFF
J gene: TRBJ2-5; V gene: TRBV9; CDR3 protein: CASSVAASEETQYF
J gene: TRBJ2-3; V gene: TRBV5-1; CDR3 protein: CASSLPSSGASTDTQYF
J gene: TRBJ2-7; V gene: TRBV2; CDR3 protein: CASRRGGDSYEQYF
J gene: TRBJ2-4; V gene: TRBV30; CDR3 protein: CAWRPPRTANIQYF
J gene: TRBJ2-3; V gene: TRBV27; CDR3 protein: CASGLAGDTQYF